This TCR beta chain originates from a study of CD8 T cells in Susac syndrome. Germline V CDR1 and CDR2: LNHDA, SQIVND (reference sequence). CDR3 size: 14 residues. The V and J ends lost 4 bases and 4 bases, in that order; junction bases with no gene match: 2. This clonotype has only one observation. An input of about 0.45 to 1 ug of RNA was subjected to reverse transcription using random hexamers. By means of immunoSEQ multiplex PCR, TCR beta CDR3 spanning 54 Vbeta and 13 Jbeta underwent amplification. MiXCR was run by TCRdb on the immunoSEQ multiplex PCR reads, yielding one entry per CDR3 protein. The repertoire holds 78,000 or so distinct CDR3 sequences, with around 96% as singletons.

Material for sequencing was CD8+ T cells from PBMCs. The receptor was derived from a human donor with multiple sclerosis. The J gene is TRBJ2-7, the V gene TRBV19; 12 bases align to TRBD2. The CDR3 loop reads CASSNGLAGYEQYF. CDR3 nucleotides: TGTGCCAGTAGTAACGGACTAGCGGGATACGAGCAGTACTTC.